This T cell receptor (beta chain) emerged from a study of cytomegalovirus exposure and HLA in healthy donors. Study results and limitations: A later analysis associated 15,000 to 20,000 TCR beta sequences with HLA alleles at a 0.05 false discovery rate. Versus the 666-donor mean, an Asian-associated ancestry cluster reportedly showed fewer N-insertions in a later analysis. In vitro work confirmed that a few CMV-associated chains recognize CMV antigens. The productive fraction for most TCR beta V segments was about 87% or about 30% in an earlier analysis.

A single count supports this clone. Its target is unknown. The PCR was carried out with 60 Vbeta primers and 13 Jbeta primers. Profiling relied on immunoSEQ multiplex PCR, and the TCRdb table lists in-frame clones only, not all of them. The sample shows fewer than 150,000 clones, 70% to 85% of them seen only once. From germline, CDR1 is SGHTA and CDR2 FQGNSA. V lost 4 bases and J lost 1; bases outside the gene matches: 9. The CDR3 runs 16 residues. This receptor was obtained from a man in his forties or fifties in good health and CMV-seropositive. The chain links TRBV7-2 to TRBJ1-1; the match to TRBD1 covers 7 bases. Material: PBMCs. CDR3 region: CASSSPDRDGNTEAFF. CDR3 DNA: TGTGCCAGCAGCTCCCCCGACAGGGACGGGAACACTGAAGCTTTCTTT.